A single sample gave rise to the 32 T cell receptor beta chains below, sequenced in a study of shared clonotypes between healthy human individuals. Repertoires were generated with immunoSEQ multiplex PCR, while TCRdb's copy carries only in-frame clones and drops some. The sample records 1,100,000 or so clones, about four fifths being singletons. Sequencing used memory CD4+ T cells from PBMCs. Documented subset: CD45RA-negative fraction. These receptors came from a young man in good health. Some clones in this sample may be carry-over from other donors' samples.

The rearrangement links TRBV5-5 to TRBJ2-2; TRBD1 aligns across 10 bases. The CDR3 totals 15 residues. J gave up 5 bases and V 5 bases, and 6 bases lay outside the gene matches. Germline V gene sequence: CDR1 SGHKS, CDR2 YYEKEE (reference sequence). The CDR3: CASSRTGGNTGELFF. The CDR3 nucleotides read TGTGCCAGCAGTCGGACAGGGGGGAATACCGGGGAGCTGTTTTTT.

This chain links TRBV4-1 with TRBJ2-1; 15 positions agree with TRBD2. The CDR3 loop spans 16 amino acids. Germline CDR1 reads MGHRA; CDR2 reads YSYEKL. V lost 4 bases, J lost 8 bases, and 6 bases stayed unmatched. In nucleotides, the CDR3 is TGCGCCAGCAGCCGGGGGACTAGCGGGAGGATCGATGAGCAGTTCTTC. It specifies CASSRGTSGRIDEQFF.

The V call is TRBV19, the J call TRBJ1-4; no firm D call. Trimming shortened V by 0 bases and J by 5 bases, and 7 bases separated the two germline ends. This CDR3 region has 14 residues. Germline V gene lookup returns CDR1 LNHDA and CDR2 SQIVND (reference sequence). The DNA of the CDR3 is TGTGCCAGTAGTATAGATCGGTGGAATGAAAAACTGTTTTTT. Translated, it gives CASSIDRWNEKLFF.

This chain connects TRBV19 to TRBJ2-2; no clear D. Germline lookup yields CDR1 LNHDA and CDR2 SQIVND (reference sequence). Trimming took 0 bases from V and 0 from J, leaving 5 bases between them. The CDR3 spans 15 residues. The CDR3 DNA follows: TGTGCCAGTAGTATAGACAAACCGAACACCGGGGAGCTGTTTTTT. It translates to CASSIDKPNTGELFF.

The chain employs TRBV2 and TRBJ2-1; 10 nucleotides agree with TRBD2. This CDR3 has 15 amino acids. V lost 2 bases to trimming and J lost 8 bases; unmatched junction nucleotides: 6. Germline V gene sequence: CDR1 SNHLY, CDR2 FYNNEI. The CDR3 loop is CASSEWTSGVDEQFF. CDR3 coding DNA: TGTGCCAGCAGTGAATGGACTAGCGGAGTGGATGAGCAGTTCTTC.

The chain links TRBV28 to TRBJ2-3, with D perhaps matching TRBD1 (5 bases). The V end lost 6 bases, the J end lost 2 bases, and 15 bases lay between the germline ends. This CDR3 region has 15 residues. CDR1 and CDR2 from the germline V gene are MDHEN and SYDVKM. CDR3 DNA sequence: TGTGCCAGCAGGTTGCAGGGCCATTACACAGATACGCAGTATTTT. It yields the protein CASRLQGHYTDTQYF.

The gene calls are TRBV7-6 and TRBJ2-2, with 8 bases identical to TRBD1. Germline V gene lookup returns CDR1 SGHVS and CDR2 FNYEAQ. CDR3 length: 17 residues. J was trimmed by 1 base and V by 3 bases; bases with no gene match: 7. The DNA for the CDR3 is TGTGCCAGCAGCTTCCAGGGGGCAGGTATGAACACCGGGGAGCTGTTTTTT. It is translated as CASSFQGAGMNTGELFF.

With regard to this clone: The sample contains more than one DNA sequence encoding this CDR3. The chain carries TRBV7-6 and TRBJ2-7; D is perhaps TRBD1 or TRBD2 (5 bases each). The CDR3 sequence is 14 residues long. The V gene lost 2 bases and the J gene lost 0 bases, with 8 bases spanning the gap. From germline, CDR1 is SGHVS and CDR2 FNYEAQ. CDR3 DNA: TGTGCCAGCAGCTTATCTGGGACCTCCTACGAGCAGTACTTC. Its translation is CASSLSGTSYEQYF.

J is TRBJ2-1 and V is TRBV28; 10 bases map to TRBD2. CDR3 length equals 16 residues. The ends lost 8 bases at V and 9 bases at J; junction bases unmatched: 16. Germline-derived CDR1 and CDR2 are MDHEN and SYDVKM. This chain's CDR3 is CASSKGSGRVVGEQFF. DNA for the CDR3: TGTGCCAGCTCGAAAGGGAGCGGGAGGGTTGTGGGTGAGCAGTTCTTC.

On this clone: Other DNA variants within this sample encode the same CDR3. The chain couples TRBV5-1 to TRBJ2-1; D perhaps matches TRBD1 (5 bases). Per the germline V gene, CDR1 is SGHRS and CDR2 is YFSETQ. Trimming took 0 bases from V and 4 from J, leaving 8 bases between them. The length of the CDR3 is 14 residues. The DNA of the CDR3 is TGCGCCAGCAGCTTGGAGACAGCTTACAATGAGCAGTTCTTC. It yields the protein CASSLETAYNEQFF.

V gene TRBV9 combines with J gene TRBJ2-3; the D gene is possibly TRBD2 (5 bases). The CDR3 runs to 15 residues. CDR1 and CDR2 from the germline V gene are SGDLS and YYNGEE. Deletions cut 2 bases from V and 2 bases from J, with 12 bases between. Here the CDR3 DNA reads TGTGCCAGCAGCGTGACCGACTACACCACAGATACGCAGTATTTT. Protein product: CASSVTDYTTDTQYF. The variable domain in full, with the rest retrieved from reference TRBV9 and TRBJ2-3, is DSGVTQTPKHLITATGQRVTLRCSPRSGDLSVYWYQQSLDQGLQFLIQYYNGEERAKGNILERFSAQQFPDLHSELNLSSLELGDSALYFCASSVTDYTTDTQYFGPGTRLTVL.

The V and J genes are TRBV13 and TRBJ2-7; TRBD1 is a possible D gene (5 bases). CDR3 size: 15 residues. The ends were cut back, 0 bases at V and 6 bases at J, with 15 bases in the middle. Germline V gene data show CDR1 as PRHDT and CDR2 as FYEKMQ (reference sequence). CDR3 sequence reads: CASSLGGTMGLEQYF. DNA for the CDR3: TGTGCCAGCAGCTTAGGCGGCACCATGGGGCTCGAGCAGTACTTC. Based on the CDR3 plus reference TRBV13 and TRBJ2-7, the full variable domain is AAGVIQSPRHLIKEKRETATLKCYPIPRHDTVYWYQQGPGQDPQFLISFYEKMQSDKGSIPDRFSAQQFSDYHSELNMSSLELGDSALYFCASSLGGTMGLEQYFGPGTRLTVT.

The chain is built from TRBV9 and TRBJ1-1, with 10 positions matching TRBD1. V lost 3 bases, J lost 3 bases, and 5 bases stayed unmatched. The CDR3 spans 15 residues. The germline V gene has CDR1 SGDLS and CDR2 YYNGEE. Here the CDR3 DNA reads TGTGCCAGCAGCGCCAGACAGGGGGCGGACACTGAAGCTTTCTTT. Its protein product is CASSARQGADTEAFF.

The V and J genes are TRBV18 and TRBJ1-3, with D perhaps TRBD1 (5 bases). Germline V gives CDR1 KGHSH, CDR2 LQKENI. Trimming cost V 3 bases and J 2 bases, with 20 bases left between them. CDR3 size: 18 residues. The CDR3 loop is CASSPRFPRDGAGNTIYF. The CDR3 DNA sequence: TGTGCCAGCTCACCCCGTTTCCCCCGGGACGGCGCTGGAAACACCATATATTTT.

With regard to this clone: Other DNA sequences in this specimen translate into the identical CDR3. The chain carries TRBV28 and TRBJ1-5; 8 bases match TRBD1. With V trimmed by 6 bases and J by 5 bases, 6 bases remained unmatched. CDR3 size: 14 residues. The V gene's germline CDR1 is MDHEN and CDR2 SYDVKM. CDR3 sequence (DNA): TGTGCCAGCAGCCTAGGACAGGGCCATCAGCCCCAGCATTTT. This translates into CASSLGQGHQPQHF.

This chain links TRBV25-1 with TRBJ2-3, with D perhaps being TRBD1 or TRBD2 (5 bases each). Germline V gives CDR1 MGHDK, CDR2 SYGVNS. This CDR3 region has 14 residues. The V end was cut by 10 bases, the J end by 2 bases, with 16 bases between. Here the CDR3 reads CATHGGGSTDTQYF. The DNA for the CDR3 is TGTGCCACCCATGGGGGTGGATCCACAGATACGCAGTATTTT.

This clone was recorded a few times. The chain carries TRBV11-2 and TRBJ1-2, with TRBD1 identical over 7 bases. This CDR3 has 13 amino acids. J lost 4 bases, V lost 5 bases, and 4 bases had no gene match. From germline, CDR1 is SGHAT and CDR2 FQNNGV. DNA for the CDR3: TGTGCCAGCAGCCCCCGACAGGGCTATGGCTACACCTTC. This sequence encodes CASSPRQGYGYTF. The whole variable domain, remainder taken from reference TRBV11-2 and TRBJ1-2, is EAGVAQSPRYKIIEKRQSVAFWCNPISGHATLYWYQQILGQGPKLLIQFQNNGVVDDSQLPKDRFSAERLKGVDSTLKIQPAKLEDSAVYLCASSPRQGYGYTFGSGTRLTVV.

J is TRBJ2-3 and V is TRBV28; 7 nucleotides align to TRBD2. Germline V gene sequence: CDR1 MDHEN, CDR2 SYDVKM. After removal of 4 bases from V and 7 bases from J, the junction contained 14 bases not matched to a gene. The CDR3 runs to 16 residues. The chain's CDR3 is CASSSTRDYRDYTQYF. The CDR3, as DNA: TGTGCCAGCAGTTCCACACGGGACTACCGGGACTATACGCAGTATTTT. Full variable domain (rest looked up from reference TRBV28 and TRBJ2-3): DVKVTQSSRYLVKRTGEKVFLECVQDMDHENMFWYRQDPGLGLRLIYFSYDVKMKEKGDIPEGYSVSREKKERFSLILESASTNQTSMYLCASSSTRDYRDYTQYFGPGTRLTVL.

The CDR3 region has the DNA TGTGCCAGCAGCGAAGGGGAAGATACGCAGTATTTT. Encoded protein: CASSEGEDTQYF. This chain uses TRBV7-3 with TRBJ2-3, with a weak D call TRBD1 (5 bases). Trimming took off 5 bases at V and 5 bases at J, with 8 bases between the two ends. Germline V CDR1 and CDR2: SGHTA, FQGTGA. The CDR3 length is 12 residues.

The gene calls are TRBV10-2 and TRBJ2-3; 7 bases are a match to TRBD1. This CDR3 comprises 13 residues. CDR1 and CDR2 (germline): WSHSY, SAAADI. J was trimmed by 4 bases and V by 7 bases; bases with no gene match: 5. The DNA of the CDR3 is TGCGCCAGCACTCCAACAGGGGCAGATACGCAGTATTTT. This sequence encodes CASTPTGADTQYF.

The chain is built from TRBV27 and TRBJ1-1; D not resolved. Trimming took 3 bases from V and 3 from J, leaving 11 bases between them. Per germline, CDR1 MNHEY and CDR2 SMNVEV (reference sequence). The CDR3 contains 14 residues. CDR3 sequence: CASSLGPTHTEAFF. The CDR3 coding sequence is TGTGCCAGCAGTTTGGGCCCAACCCACACTGAAGCTTTCTTT.

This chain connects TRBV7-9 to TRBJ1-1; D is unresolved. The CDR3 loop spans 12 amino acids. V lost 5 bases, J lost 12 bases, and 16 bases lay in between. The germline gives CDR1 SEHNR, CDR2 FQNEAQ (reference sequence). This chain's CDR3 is CASSPPAGWTFF. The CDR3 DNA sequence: TGTGCCAGCAGCCCCCCAGCAGGTTGGACTTTCTTT.

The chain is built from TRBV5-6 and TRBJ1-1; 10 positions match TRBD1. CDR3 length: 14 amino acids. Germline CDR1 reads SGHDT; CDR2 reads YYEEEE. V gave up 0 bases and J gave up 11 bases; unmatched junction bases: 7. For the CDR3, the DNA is TGTGCCAGCAGCTTGGCGAGACAGGGGGCAGGGGCTTTCTTT. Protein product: CASSLARQGAGAFF.

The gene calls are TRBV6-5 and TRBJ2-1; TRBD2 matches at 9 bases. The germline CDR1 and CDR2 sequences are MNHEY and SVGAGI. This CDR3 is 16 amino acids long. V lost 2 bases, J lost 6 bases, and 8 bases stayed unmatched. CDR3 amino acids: CASSYGYGGRGNEQFF. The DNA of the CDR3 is TGTGCCAGCAGTTACGGATACGGCGGGAGGGGCAATGAGCAGTTCTTC.

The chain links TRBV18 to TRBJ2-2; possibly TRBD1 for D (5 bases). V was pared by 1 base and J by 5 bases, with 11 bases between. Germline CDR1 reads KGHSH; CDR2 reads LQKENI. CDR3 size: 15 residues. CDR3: CASSPHAGLTGELFF. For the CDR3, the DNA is TGTGCCAGCTCACCACACGCAGGGTTGACCGGGGAGCTGTTTTTT.

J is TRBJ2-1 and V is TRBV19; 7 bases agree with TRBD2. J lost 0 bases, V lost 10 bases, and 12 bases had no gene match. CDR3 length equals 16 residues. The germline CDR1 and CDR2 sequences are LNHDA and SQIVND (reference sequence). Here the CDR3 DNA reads TGTGCCACCTCCTTGGGAGGGTCGAGCTCCTACAATGAGCAGTTCTTC. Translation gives CATSLGGSSSYNEQFF.

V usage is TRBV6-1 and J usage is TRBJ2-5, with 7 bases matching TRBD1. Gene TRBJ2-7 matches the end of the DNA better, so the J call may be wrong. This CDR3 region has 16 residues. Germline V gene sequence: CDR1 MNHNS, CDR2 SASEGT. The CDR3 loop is CASSERGRARSYEQYF. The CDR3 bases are TGTGCCAGCAGTGAAAGGGGGCGGGCCCGCTCCTACGAGCAGTACTTC.

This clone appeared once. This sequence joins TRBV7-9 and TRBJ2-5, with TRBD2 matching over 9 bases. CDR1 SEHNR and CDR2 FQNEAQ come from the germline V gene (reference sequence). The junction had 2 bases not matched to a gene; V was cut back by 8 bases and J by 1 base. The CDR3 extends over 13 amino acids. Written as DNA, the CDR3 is TGTGCCAGCGCTAGCGGGGCCCAAGAGACCCAGTACTTC. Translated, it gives CASASGAQETQYF. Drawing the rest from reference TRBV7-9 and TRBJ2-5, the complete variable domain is DTGVSQNPRHKITKRGQNVTFRCDPISEHNRLYWYRQTLGQGPEFLTYFQNEAQLEKSRLLSDRFSAERPKGSFSTLEIQRTEQGDSAMYLCASASGAQETQYFGPGTRLLVL.

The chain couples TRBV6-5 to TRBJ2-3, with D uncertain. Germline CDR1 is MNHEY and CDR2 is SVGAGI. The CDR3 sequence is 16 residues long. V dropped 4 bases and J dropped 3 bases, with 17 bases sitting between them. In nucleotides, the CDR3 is TGTGCCAGCAGTTCGAACGTACTCATCGGGACAGATACGCAGTATTTT. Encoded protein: CASSSNVLIGTDTQYF.

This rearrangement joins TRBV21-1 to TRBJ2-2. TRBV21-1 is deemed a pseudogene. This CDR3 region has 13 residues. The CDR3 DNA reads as TGTGCCAGAAGGGTAAAGAACACCGGGGAGCTGTTTTTT. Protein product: CARRVKNTGELFF.

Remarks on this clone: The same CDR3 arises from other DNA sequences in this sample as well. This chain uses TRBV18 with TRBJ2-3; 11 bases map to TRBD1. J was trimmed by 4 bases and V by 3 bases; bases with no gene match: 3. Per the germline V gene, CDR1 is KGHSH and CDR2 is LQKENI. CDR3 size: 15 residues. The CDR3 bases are TGTGCCAGCTCACCTCCGGGACAGGGGGCAGATACGCAGTATTTT. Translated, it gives CASSPPGQGADTQYF. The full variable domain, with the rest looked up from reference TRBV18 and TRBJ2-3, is NAGVMQNPRHLVRRRGQEARLRCSPMKGHSHVYWYRQLPEEGLKFMVYLQKENIIDESGMPKERFSAEFPKEGPSILRIQQVVRGDSAAYFCASSPPGQGADTQYFGPGTRLTVL.

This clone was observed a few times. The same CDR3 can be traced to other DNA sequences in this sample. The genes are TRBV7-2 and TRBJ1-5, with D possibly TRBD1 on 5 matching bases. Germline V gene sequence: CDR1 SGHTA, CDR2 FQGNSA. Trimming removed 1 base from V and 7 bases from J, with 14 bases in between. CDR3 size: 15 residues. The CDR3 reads CASSLDGAGYQPQHF. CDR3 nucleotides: TGTGCCAGCAGCTTAGATGGGGCAGGGTACCAGCCCCAGCATTTT.